This T cell receptor beta chain was found in a study of OX40 agonist ivuxolimab in advanced cancers. Study context: Prior therapy, whether anti-PD-1, anti-PD-L1 or anti-CTLA-4, was allowed, and about 40% had some.

Blood draws occurred at baseline, cycle 4 day 1, and cycle 7 day 1. Data came from immunoSEQ multiplex PCR; TCRdb stores just in-frame clones and leaves some out. The data contain about 79,000 clones, 90% of them seen just once; the ten biggest clones take up approximately 0.3%. There are 14 residues in the CDR3. Germline loops: CDR1 ENHRY, CDR2 SYGVKD. The V and J ends lost 2 bases and 8 bases, in that order; junction bases with no gene match: 6. Sample: CD4+ or CD8+ T cells sorted from blood, taken in a trial of the OX40 agonist ivuxolimab. The V gene is TRBV10-3, the J gene TRBJ1-2; 9 bases match TRBD1. This TCR came from an adult with an advanced solid tumor such as melanoma, head and neck, liver or kidney cancer. The CDR3 DNA is TGTGCCATCAGTGAGGCACAGGGGGCGGGGGGCTACACCTTC. This translates into CAISEAQGAGGYTF.